Shown below are 25 T cell receptor beta chains from a single sample sequenced in a study of T cell changes during pregnancy in multiple sclerosis. Profiling relied on immunoSEQ multiplex PCR, and the TCRdb table lists in-frame clones only, not all of them. The sample lists tens of thousands of clones; about 90% were seen once. The input for sequencing was CD4+ T cells from peripheral blood mononuclear cells, taken in the third trimester of pregnancy. All receptors come from a female donor with multiple sclerosis, enrolled in a pregnancy study.

CDR3 in amino acids: CASSTPDSNTEAFF. CDR3 nucleotides: TGTGCCAGTAGTACACCGGACAGTAACACTGAAGCTTTCTTT. This chain links TRBV19 with TRBJ1-1, with D possibly being TRBD1 (6 bases). Looked up from germline, CDR1 is LNHDA and CDR2 is SQIVND (reference sequence). Trimming shortened V by 4 bases and J by 2 bases, and 11 bases separated the two germline ends. CDR3 size: 14 residues.

The chain couples TRBV10-1 to TRBJ2-1; perhaps TRBD2 as D (5 bases). Trimming removed 3 bases at V and 9 bases at J, with 12 bases between. The CDR3 is 13 residues long. Germline values: CDR1 WNHNN, CDR2 SYGVQD (reference sequence). Written as DNA, the CDR3 is TGCGCCAGCAGTGACCCACTAGTTACTGAGCAGTTCTTC. This translates into CASSDPLVTEQFF.

The chain uses TRBV7-8 and TRBJ1-1, with D perhaps matching TRBD1 (6 bases). Germline V gives CDR1 SGHVS, CDR2 FQNEAQ. Trimming cost V 5 bases and J 7 bases, with 17 bases left between them. This CDR3 has 14 amino acids. This chain's CDR3 is CASSVAGAVGEAFF. The CDR3 nucleotides are TGTGCCAGCAGCGTTGCGGGGGCAGTAGGTGAAGCTTTCTTT.

This chain connects TRBV11-2 to TRBJ1-3; D gene uncertain. Looked up from germline, CDR1 is SGHAT and CDR2 is FQNNGV. Between the trimmed V and J ends, which lost 3 bases and 3 bases, there was a span of 9 bases. The CDR3 has 14 residues. The CDR3 bases are TGTGCCAGCAGCTTCCAACAGTTTGGAAACACCATATATTTT. It codes for CASSFQQFGNTIYF. Complete variable domain (other parts from reference TRBV11-2 and TRBJ1-3): EAGVAQSPRYKIIEKRQSVAFWCNPISGHATLYWYQQILGQGPKLLIQFQNNGVVDDSQLPKDRFSAERLKGVDSTLKIQPAKLEDSAVYLCASSFQQFGNTIYFGEGSWLTVV.

The CDR3 bases are TGTGCCAGCAGCCCAGGGACAGGGAACGGCTATGGCTACACCTTC. Translation gives CASSPGTGNGYGYTF. This rearrangement joins TRBV7-2 to TRBJ1-2; TRBD1 aligns across 9 bases. The length of the CDR3 is 15 residues. V trimming: 5 bases; J trimming: 4 bases; junction bases outside the gene matches: 8. Germline V gene sequence: CDR1 SGHTA, CDR2 FQGNSA.

The chain couples TRBV11-2 to TRBJ1-5; no definite D call. The CDR3 totals 13 residues. V was shortened by 5 bases and J by 3 bases, with 8 bases between the two germline ends. Germline lookup yields CDR1 SGHAT and CDR2 FQNNGV. DNA for the CDR3: TGTGCCAGCAGCCTTACACACAATCAGCCCCAGCATTTT. This gives the protein CASSLTHNQPQHF. Using reference TRBV11-2 and TRBJ1-5 for the parts outside the CDR3, the full variable domain is EAGVAQSPRYKIIEKRQSVAFWCNPISGHATLYWYQQILGQGPKLLIQFQNNGVVDDSQLPKDRFSAERLKGVDSTLKIQPAKLEDSAVYLCASSLTHNQPQHFGDGTRLSIL.

The V gene is TRBV4-1, the J gene TRBJ1-6; TRBD1 agrees at 8 bases. CDR1 and CDR2 from the germline V gene are MGHRA and YSYEKL. Trimming removed 3 bases from V and 8 bases from J; junction bases left unmatched: 6. The CDR3 covers 15 residues. CDR3 in DNA: TGCGCCAGCAGCCACCCGCAGGGGGCTGATTCACCCCTCCACTTT. Its translation is CASSHPQGADSPLHF.

The chain couples TRBV2 to TRBJ1-5; a weak D match, TRBD1 (6 bases). The germline CDR1 and CDR2 sequences are SNHLY and FYNNEI. V lost 3 bases to trimming and J lost 5 bases, with 8 bases between them. The CDR3 sequence is 13 residues long. CDR3 region: CASSDRGYQPQHF. The CDR3 coding sequence is TGTGCCAGCAGTGACAGGGGTTATCAGCCCCAGCATTTT.

The chain joins TRBV4-1 to TRBJ1-6; TRBD1 matches 8 bases. CDR3 length: 17 residues. V dropped 0 bases and J dropped 8; count of bases not matched to a gene: 9. Germline V gene sequence: CDR1 MGHRA, CDR2 YSYEKL. CDR3 amino acids: CASSQEIQGALDSPLHF. CDR3 nucleotides: TGCGCCAGCAGCCAAGAAATCCAGGGGGCTTTGGATTCACCCCTCCACTTT.

The chain employs TRBV15 and TRBJ1-4, with 9 bases lining up with TRBD1. CDR3 length: 16 residues. The J segment lost 8 bases and the V segment lost 1 base, leaving 8 bases of the junction unmatched. CDR1 is LNHNV, CDR2 YYDKDF, per germline (reference sequence). As DNA, the CDR3 is TGTGCCACCAGCAGAGGACCCGGGACAGGGTTGGAAAAACTGTTTTTT. Its protein is CATSRGPGTGLEKLFF.

The chain carries TRBV5-5 and TRBJ1-2; TRBD1 agrees at 9 bases. Germline assignment: CDR1 SGHKS and CDR2 YYEKEE (reference sequence). The CDR3 extends over 16 amino acids. V was pared by 4 bases and J by 1 base, with 8 bases of the junction left unmatched. CDR3 region: CASSLWTGAYNYGYTF. DNA of the CDR3: TGTGCCAGCAGCCTGTGGACAGGGGCTTATAACTATGGCTACACCTTC. Full variable domain (rest looked up from reference TRBV5-5 and TRBJ1-2): DAGVTQSPTHLIKTRGQQVTLRCSPISGHKSVSWYQQVLGQGPQFIFQYYEKEERGRGNFPDRFSARQFPNYSSELNVNALLLGDSALYLCASSLWTGAYNYGYTFGSGTRLTVV.

The chain employs TRBV5-1 and TRBJ2-3, with TRBD1 as a possible D gene (6 bases). The CDR3 is 16 residues long. The V gene's germline CDR1 is SGHRS and CDR2 YFSETQ. Trimming stripped 1 base from V and 0 bases from J, with 12 bases between. This chain's CDR3 is CASSLSLTGSTDTQYF. For the CDR3, the DNA is TGCGCCAGCAGCTTGTCGCTGACAGGCAGCACAGATACGCAGTATTTT.

V usage is TRBV5-4 and J usage is TRBJ2-3; no clear D. The CDR3 length is 12 residues. Trimming shortened V by 2 bases and J by 4 bases, and 5 bases separated the two germline ends. CDR1 is SGHNT, CDR2 YYREEE, per germline (reference sequence). The CDR3 DNA is TGTGCCAGCAGCTTCCGGGCAGATACGCAGTATTTT. Its protein is CASSFRADTQYF.

The chain carries TRBV5-1 and TRBJ2-7; D possibly corresponds to TRBD2 (7 bases). V was trimmed by 0 bases and J by 2 bases, leaving 12 bases between them. Germline V gene lookup returns CDR1 SGHRS and CDR2 YFSETQ. The CDR3 has 15 residues. This chain's CDR3 is CASSLAGGSTYEQYF. The CDR3 DNA sequence: TGCGCCAGCAGCTTGGCGGGGGGCTCTACCTACGAGCAGTACTTC.

This sequence joins TRBV6-1 and TRBJ2-6; D possibly corresponds to TRBD2 (5 bases). Trimming took off 11 bases at V and 5 bases at J, with 19 bases between the two ends. The CDR3 runs 15 residues. CDR1 is MNHNS and CDR2 is SASEGT in the germline V gene. Here the CDR3 reads CADYNTFRRANVLTF. For the CDR3, the DNA is TGTGCCGACTACAATACGTTTCGTCGGGCCAACGTCCTGACTTTC.

V is TRBV6-5 and J is TRBJ2-1, with D maybe TRBD2 (6 bases). V was cut by 7 bases and J by 7 bases, with 17 bases left in between. This CDR3 is 14 amino acids long. Per the germline V gene, CDR1 is MNHEY and CDR2 is SVGAGI. The CDR3 protein is CASIADPPGNEQFF. CDR3 sequence (DNA): TGTGCCAGCATAGCGGACCCCCCAGGGAATGAGCAGTTCTTC.

The CDR3 loop is CASSLAGDEQYF. CDR3 DNA sequence: TGTGCCAGCAGCTTGGCCGGGGACGAGCAGTACTTC. This chain connects TRBV5-4 to TRBJ2-7; D possibly corresponds to TRBD2 (5 bases). CDR3 length: 12 amino acids. The germline gives CDR1 SGHNT, CDR2 YYREEE (reference sequence). Trimming shortened V by 0 bases and J by 5 bases, and 6 bases separated the two germline ends.

This chain joins TRBV7-6 and TRBJ2-2, with 9 bases lining up with TRBD1. The trim removed 2 bases at V and 4 bases at J, leaving 5 bases unmatched. The CDR3 extends over 16 amino acids. The germline CDR1 and CDR2 sequences are SGHVS and FNYEAQ. CDR3 amino acids: CASSLTGTGITGELFF. The DNA of the CDR3 is TGTGCCAGCAGCTTAACCGGGACAGGGATCACCGGGGAGCTGTTTTTT.

The gene calls are TRBV2 and TRBJ1-3; tentative D call: TRBD1 (5 bases). This CDR3 region has 17 residues. Germline V gene sequence: CDR1 SNHLY, CDR2 FYNNEI. V was trimmed by 3 bases and J by 0 bases, leaving 15 bases between them. The CDR3 reads CASSEARRALSGNTIYF. The CDR3 DNA sequence: TGTGCCAGCAGTGAGGCTCGCAGGGCCCTCTCTGGAAACACCATATATTTT. Together with reference TRBV2 and TRBJ1-3, the CDR3 gives the full variable domain: EPEVTQTPSHQVTQMGQEVILRCVPISNHLYFYWYRQILGQKVEFLVSFYNNEISEKSEIFDDQFSVERPDGSNFTLKIRSTKLEDSAMYFCASSEARRALSGNTIYFGEGSWLTVV.

This clone was recorded only once. The CDR3 coding sequence is TGTGCCAGCAGCCCAGACAGAAACTATGGCTACACCTTC. It is translated as CASSPDRNYGYTF. The chain recombines TRBV5-4 with TRBJ1-2; D is possibly TRBD1 (5 bases). Trimming shortened V by 4 bases and J by 2 bases, and 9 bases separated the two germline ends. The CDR3 runs 13 residues. The V gene's germline CDR1 is SGHNT and CDR2 YYREEE (reference sequence).

This chain connects TRBV5-6 to TRBJ2-3, with D perhaps TRBD2 (5 bases). The V end was cut by 7 bases, the J end by 6 bases, with 15 bases between. The CDR3 covers 13 residues. The germline CDR1 and CDR2 sequences are SGHDT and YYEEEE. In nucleotides, the CDR3 is TGTGCCAGCCAATACCCCGGGGTGGATACGCAGTATTTT. Its protein is CASQYPGVDTQYF.

This chain joins TRBV5-4 and TRBJ1-2, with a weak D call TRBD1 (6 bases). The CDR3 extends over 14 amino acids. V was shortened by 0 bases and J by 2 bases, with 8 bases between the two germline ends. The germline V gene encodes CDR1 SGHNT and CDR2 YYREEE (reference sequence). The CDR3 region has the DNA TGTGCCAGCAGCTTGGCCGACAGGAACTATGGCTACACCTTC. Translating it yields CASSLADRNYGYTF.

V is TRBV6-4 and J is TRBJ1-6, with D hard to call. CDR3 size: 18 residues. The germline CDR1 and CDR2 sequences are MRHNA and SNTAGT. V lost 8 bases, J lost 0 bases, and 20 bases lay in between. CDR3 DNA sequence: TGTGCCAGCCTCGAAACTACCCGAACTCCCTCCTATAATTCACCCCTCCACTTT. Protein: CASLETTRTPSYNSPLHF.

This clone appeared once. The rearrangement uses TRBV29-1 and TRBJ2-2, with TRBD1 matching over 7 bases. The CDR3 loop spans 14 amino acids. In germline, CDR1 is SQVTM, CDR2 ANQGSEA. J gave up 5 bases and V 5 bases, and 8 bases lay outside the gene matches. The CDR3 spells CSVSQGPQTGELFF. For the CDR3, the DNA is TGCAGCGTTTCACAGGGGCCCCAAACCGGGGAGCTGTTTTTT.

The chain links TRBV5-1 to TRBJ1-1, with D perhaps matching TRBD1 (6 bases). The CDR3 loop spans 15 amino acids. V gave up 0 bases and J gave up 4 bases, with 13 bases separating them. Germline V lookup: CDR1 SGHRS, CDR2 YFSETQ. CDR3 coding DNA: TGCGCCAGCAGCTTGGTGGCAGGGGCGGCCACTGAAGCTTTCTTT. It encodes CASSLVAGAATEAFF.